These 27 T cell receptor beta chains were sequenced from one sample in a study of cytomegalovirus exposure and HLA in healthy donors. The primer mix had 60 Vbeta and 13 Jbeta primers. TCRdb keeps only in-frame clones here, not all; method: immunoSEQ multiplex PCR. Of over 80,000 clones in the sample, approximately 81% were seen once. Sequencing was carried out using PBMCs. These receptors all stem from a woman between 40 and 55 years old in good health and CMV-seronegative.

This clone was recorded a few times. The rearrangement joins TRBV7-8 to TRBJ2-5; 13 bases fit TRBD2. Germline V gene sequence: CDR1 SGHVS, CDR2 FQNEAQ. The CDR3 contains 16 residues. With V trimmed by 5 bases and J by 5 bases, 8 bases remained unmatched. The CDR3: CASSLRTSGSMETQYF. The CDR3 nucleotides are TGTGCCAGCAGCCTTCGGACTAGCGGGAGCATGGAGACCCAGTACTTC.

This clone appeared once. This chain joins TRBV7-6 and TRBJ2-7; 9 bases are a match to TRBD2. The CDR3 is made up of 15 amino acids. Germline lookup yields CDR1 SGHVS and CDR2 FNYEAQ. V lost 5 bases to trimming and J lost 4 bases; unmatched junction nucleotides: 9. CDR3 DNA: TGTGCCAGCAGCCAGGGACTAGCAGGAATATACGAGCAGTACTTC. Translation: CASSQGLAGIYEQYF.

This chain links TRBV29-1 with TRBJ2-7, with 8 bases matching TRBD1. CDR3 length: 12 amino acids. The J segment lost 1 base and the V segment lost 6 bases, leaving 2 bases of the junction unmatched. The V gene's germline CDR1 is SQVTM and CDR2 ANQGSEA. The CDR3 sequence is CSVRQGSYEQYF. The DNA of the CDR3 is TGCAGCGTCCGACAGGGGTCCTACGAGCAGTACTTC.

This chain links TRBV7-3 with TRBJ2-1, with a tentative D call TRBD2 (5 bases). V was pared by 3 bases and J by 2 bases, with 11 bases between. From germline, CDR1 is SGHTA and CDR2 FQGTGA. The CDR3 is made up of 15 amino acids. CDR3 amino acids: CASSFTSGTYNEQFF. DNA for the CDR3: TGTGCCAGCAGCTTTACTAGTGGAACCTACAATGAGCAGTTCTTC.

CDR3 bases: TGTGCCAGCAGCCCAAGCGGGGGGTCCTACAATGAGCAGTTCTTC. Amino acid sequence: CASSPSGGSYNEQFF. V and J are TRBV11-3 and TRBJ2-1; 9 bases fit TRBD2. This CDR3 comprises 15 residues. Germline V lookup: CDR1 SGHNT, CDR2 YENEEA. The V and J ends lost 5 bases and 1 base, in that order; junction bases with no gene match: 3.

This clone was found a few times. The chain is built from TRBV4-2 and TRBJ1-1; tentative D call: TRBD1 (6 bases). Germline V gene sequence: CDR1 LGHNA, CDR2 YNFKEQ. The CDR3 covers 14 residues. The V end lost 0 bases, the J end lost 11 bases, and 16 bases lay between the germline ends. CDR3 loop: CASSQDLGGGYAFF. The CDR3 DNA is TGTGCCAGCAGCCAAGATCTCGGGGGGGGCTACGCTTTCTTT.

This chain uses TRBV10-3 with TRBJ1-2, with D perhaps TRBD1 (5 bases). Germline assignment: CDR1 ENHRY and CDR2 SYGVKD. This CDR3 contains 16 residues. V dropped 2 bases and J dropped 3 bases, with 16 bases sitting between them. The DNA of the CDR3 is TGTGCCATCAGTGAGATCCGGCGGGGGAGGGACTATGGCTACACCTTC. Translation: CAISEIRRGRDYGYTF.

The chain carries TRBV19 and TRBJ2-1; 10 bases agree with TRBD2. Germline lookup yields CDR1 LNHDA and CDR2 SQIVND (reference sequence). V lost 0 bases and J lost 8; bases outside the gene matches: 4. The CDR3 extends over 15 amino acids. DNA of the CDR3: TGTGCCAGTAGTATAGAAGCGGGAGGGTTCTATGAGCAGTTCTTC. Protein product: CASSIEAGGFYEQFF.

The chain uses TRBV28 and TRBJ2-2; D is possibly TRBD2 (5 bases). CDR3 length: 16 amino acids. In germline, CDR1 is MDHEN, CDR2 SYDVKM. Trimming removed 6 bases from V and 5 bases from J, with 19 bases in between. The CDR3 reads CASSPYRGKDTGELFF. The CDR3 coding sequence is TGTGCCAGCAGCCCCTACCGAGGGAAGGATACCGGGGAGCTGTTTTTT.

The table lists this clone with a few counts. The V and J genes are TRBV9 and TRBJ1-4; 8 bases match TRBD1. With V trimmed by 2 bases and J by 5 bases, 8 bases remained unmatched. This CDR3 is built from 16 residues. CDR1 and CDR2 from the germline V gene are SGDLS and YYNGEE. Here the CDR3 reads CASSVGGRDRNEKLFF. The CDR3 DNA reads TGTGCCAGCAGCGTCGGGGGGCGGGACAGGAATGAAAAACTGTTTTTT.

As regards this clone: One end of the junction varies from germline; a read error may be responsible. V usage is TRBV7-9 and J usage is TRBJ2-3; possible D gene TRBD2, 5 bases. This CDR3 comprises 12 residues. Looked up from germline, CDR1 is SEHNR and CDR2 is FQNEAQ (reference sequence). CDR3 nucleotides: TGTTCCAGCGCGGGCTACACAGATACGCAGTATTTT. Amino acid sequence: CSSAGYTDTQYF.

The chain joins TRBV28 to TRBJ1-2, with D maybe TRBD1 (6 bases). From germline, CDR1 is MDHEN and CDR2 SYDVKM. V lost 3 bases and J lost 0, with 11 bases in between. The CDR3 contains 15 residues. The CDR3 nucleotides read TGTGCCAGCAGTTTGGGGACACTACCTAACTATGGCTACACCTTC. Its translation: CASSLGTLPNYGYTF.

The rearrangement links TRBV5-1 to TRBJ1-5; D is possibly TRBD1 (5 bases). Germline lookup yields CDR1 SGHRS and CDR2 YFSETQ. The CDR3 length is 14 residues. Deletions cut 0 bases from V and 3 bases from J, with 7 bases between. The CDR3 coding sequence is TGCGCCAGCAGCTTGGCAGGGATCAATCAGCCCCAGCATTTT. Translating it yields CASSLAGINQPQHF.

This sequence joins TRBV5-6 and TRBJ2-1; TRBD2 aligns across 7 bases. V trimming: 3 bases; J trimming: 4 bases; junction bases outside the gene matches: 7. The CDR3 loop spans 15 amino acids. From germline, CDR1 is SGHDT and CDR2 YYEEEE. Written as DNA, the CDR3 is TGTGCCAGCAGCTGGGCGGGAGCCGGGTACAATGAGCAGTTCTTC. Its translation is CASSWAGAGYNEQFF.

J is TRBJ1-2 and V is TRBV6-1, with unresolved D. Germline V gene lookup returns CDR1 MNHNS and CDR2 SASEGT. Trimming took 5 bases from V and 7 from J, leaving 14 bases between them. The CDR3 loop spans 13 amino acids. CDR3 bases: TGTGCCAGCAGTCTAACAGTGGTAGGTGGCTACACCTTC. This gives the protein CASSLTVVGGYTF.

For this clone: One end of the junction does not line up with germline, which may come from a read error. The DNA of the CDR3 is TGTGCCAGCAGTATACCCGGGACTAGCGCCCTCAGATGG. Encoded protein: CASSIPGTSALRW. The chain carries TRBV28 and TRBJ2-7, with 10 bases matching TRBD2. The V gene's germline CDR1 is MDHEN and CDR2 SYDVKM. The CDR3 has 13 residues.

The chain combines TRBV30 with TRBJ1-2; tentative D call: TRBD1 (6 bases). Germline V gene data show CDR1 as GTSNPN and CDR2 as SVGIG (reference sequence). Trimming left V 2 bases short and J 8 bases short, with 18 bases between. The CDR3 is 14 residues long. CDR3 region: CAWSRGGTTSGYTF. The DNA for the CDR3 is TGTGCCTGGAGTCGGGGAGGGACAACTAGCGGCTACACCTTC.

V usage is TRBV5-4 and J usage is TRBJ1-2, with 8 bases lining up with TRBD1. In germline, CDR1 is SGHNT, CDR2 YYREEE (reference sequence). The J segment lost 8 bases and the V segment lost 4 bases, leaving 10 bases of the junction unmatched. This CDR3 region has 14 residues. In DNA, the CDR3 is TGTGCCAGCAGCACAGGACAGGGATCGTACGGCTACACCTTC. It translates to CASSTGQGSYGYTF.

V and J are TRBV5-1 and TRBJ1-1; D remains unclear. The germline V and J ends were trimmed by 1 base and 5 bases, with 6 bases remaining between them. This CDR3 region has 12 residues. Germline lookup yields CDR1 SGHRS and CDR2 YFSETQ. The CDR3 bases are TGCGCCAGCAGCTTGAAACAGACTGAAGCTTTCTTT. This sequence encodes CASSLKQTEAFF.

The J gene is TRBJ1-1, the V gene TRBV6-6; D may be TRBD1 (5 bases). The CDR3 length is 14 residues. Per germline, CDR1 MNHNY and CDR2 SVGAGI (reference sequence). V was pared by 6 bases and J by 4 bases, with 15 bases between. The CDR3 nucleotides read TGTGCCAGCAGACCCGGGGGGGATACCACTGAAGCTTTCTTT. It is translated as CASRPGGDTTEAFF.

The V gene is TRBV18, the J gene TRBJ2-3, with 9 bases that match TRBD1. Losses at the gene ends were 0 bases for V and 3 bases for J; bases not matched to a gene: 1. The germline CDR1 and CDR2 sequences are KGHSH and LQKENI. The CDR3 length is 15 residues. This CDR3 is CASSPPGTGTDTQYF. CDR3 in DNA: TGTGCCAGCTCACCACCCGGGACAGGGACAGATACGCAGTATTTT.

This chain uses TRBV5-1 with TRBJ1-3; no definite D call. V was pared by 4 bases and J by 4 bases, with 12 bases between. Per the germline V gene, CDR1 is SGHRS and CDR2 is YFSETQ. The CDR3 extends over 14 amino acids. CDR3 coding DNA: TGCGCCAGCAGCAGTCAGTTGATGGGAAACACCATATATTTT. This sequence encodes CASSSQLMGNTIYF.

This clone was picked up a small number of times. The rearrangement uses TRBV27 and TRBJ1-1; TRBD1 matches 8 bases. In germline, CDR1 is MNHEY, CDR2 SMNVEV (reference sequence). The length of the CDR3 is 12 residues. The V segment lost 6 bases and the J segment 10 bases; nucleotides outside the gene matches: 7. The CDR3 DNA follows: TGTGCCAGCAGCTTCAGACAGGGGCGAGCTTTCTTT. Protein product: CASSFRQGRAFF.

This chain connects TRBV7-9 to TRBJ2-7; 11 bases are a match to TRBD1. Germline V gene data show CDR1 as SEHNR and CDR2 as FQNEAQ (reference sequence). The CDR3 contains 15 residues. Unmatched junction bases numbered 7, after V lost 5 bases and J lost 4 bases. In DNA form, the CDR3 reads TGTGCCAGCAGCCTCGGACAGGGGGCTGTTTACGAGCAGTACTTC. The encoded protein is CASSLGQGAVYEQYF.

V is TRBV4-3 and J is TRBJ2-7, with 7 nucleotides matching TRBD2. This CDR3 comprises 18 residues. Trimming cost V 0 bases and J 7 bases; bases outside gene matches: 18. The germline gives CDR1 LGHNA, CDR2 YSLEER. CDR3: CASSQDGSGLGPPGEQYF. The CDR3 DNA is TGCGCCAGCAGCCAAGACGGATCTGGACTAGGACCCCCGGGGGAGCAGTACTTC.

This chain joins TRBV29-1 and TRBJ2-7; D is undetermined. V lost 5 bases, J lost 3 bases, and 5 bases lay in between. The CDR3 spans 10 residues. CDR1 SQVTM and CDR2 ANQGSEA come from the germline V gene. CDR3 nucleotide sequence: TGCAGCGTTTACAACTACGAGCAGTACTTC. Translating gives CSVYNYEQYF.

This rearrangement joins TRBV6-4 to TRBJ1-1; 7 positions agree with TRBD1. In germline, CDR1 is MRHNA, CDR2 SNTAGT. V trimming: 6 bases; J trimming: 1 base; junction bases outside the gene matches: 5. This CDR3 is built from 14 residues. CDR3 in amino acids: CASSGTAENTEAFF. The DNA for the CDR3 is TGTGCCAGCAGCGGGACAGCAGAGAACACTGAAGCTTTCTTT.